This T cell receptor (beta chain) was captured in a study of T-cell memory formation after mild COVID-19. Trimming cost V 6 bases and J 5 bases; bases outside gene matches: 9. The V gene's germline CDR1 is SGHTA and CDR2 FQGNSA. CDR3 size: 15 residues. Using its own MiXCR run on the 5' RACE reads, TCRdb lists one record per CDR3 protein. In the table there are 400,000 to 450,000 distinct CDR3 sequences, more than 15% of which are singletons. This clonotype turned up a few times. The genes are TRBV7-2 and TRBJ2-7, with TRBD2 matching 11 bases. Material: PBMCs or a T cell subset sorted from them (not recorded which). The receptor was derived from a man between 18 and 35 years old who had mild COVID-19 (a few samples of this study predate the infection). Cell type and time point are not known. The CDR3 DNA reads as TGTGCCAGCAGGAGGGCTAGCGGGGGGTTGGACGAGCAGTACTTC. Translating gives CASRRASGGLDEQYF. Filled out from reference TRBV7-2 and TRBJ2-7, the complete variable domain reads GAGVSQSPSNKVTEKGKDVELRCDPISGHTALYWYRQSLGQGLEFLIYFQGNSAPDKSGLPSDRFSAERTGGSVSTLTIQRTQQEDSAVYLCASRRASGGLDEQYFGPGTRLTVT.